The TCR beta chain described here comes from a study of T cell repertoires in cytomegalovirus infection. Overall study context: An indication of both CMV infection and matching HLA type came from public TCR beta signatures. Study-level results: Dominant in the ex vivo response were TCR beta clonotypes restricted by HLA-C and specific for CMV.

This clonotype was observed a few times. The antigen is not known. TCRdb passed the reads through MiXCR, listing each CDR3 protein once. The repertoire consists of around 300,000 distinct CDR3 sequences, with 9.5% occurring once and the leading ten covering approximately 4.7%. The germline gives CDR1 DFQATT, CDR2 SNEGSKA (reference sequence). The ends were cut back, 8 bases at V and 5 bases at J, with 16 bases in the middle. The CDR3 spans 14 residues. This rearrangement joins TRBV20-1 to TRBJ1-6; D is ambiguous. Sequenced sample: PBMCs. This TCR was recovered from a human donor in good health (CMV status not recorded). Some clones in this sample may be carry-over from other donors' samples. The CDR3: CSTPGSSNNSPLHF. Here the CDR3 DNA reads TGCAGTACTCCCGGATCCAGTAATAATTCACCCCTCCACTTT.